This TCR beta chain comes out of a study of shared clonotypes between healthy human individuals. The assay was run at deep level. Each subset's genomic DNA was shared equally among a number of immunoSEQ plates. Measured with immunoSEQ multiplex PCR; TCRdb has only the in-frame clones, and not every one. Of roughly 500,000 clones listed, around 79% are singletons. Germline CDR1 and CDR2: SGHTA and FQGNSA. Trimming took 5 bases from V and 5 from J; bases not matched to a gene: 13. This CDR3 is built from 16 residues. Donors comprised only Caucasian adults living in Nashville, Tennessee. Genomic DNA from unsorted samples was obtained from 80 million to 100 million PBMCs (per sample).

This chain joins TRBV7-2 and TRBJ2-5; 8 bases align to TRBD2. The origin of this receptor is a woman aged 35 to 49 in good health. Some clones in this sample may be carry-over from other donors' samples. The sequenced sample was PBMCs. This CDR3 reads CASSGETGLGGETQYF. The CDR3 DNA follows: TGTGCCAGCAGCGGAGAGACGGGACTAGGGGGGGAGACCCAGTACTTC.